The 5 T cell receptor beta chains in this list originate from one sample, sequenced in a study of blood T cell repertoires in COVID-19. Assay used: immunoSEQ multiplex PCR; TCRdb lists only in-frame clones, some missing. The sample gives about 280,000 clones, approximately 85% of which show up once; 4.5% to 6% is in the top ten. The sample comprised peripheral blood. Source of these receptors: a middle-aged man with active or convalescent COVID-19.

This chain connects TRBV7-3 to TRBJ2-3; 8 bases agree with TRBD1. The germline CDR1 and CDR2 sequences are SGHTA and FQGTGA. CDR3 size: 15 residues. With V trimmed by 1 base and J by 3 bases, 3 bases remained unmatched. The CDR3 loop reads CASSLNGDRTDTQYF. For the CDR3, the DNA is TGTGCCAGCAGCTTAAATGGGGACAGGACAGATACGCAGTATTTT.

The chain combines TRBV15 with TRBJ1-1; D is undetermined. Trimming shortened V by 10 bases and J by 0 bases, and 12 bases separated the two germline ends. The CDR3 has 13 residues. Germline assignment: CDR1 LNHNV and CDR2 YYDKDF (reference sequence). CDR3 coding DNA: TGTGCCAGTCGGGGTACCATGAACACTGAAGCTTTCTTT. Protein product: CASRGTMNTEAFF. Full variable domain (outside the CDR3, taken from reference TRBV15 and TRBJ1-1): DAMVIQNPRYQVTQFGKPVTLSCSQTLNHNVMYWYQQKSSQAPKLLFHYYDKDFNNEADTPDNFQSRRPNTSFCFLDIRSPGLGDTAMYLCASRGTMNTEAFFGQGTRLTVV.

This clone was recorded only once. CDR3 amino acids: CATPLGREAFF. CDR3 bases: TGCGCCACCCCCCTAGGTAGGGAAGCTTTCTTT. The chain has TRBV5-1 and TRBJ1-1, with D unresolved. Per the germline V gene, CDR1 is SGHRS and CDR2 is YFSETQ. The CDR3 consists of 11 residues. The V end was cut by 9 bases, the J end by 8 bases, with 14 bases between.

The V call is TRBV19, the J call TRBJ1-3; 7 nucleotides align to TRBD1. There are 14 residues in the CDR3. Trimming removed 6 bases from V and 2 bases from J; junction bases left unmatched: 4. The V gene's germline CDR1 is LNHDA and CDR2 SQIVND (reference sequence). In nucleotides, the CDR3 is TGTGCCAGTAGCCCGGACAGGCCTGGAAACACCATATATTTT. Protein sequence: CASSPDRPGNTIYF. Using reference TRBV19 and TRBJ1-3 for the parts outside the CDR3, the full variable domain is DGGITQSPKYLFRKEGQNVTLSCEQNLNHDAMYWYRQDPGQGLRLIYYSQIVNDFQKGDIAEGYSVSREKKESFPLTVTSAQKNPTAFYLCASSPDRPGNTIYFGEGSWLTVV.

This clone was found a few times. The chain joins TRBV12-3 or TRBV12-4 to TRBJ2-7, with 7 bases lining up with TRBD1. The CDR3 contains 13 residues. J was trimmed by 7 bases and V by 6 bases; bases with no gene match: 9. CDR3 region: CASRLTGSGEQYF. The CDR3 DNA is TGTGCCAGCAGATTGACAGGGTCGGGGGAGCAGTACTTC.